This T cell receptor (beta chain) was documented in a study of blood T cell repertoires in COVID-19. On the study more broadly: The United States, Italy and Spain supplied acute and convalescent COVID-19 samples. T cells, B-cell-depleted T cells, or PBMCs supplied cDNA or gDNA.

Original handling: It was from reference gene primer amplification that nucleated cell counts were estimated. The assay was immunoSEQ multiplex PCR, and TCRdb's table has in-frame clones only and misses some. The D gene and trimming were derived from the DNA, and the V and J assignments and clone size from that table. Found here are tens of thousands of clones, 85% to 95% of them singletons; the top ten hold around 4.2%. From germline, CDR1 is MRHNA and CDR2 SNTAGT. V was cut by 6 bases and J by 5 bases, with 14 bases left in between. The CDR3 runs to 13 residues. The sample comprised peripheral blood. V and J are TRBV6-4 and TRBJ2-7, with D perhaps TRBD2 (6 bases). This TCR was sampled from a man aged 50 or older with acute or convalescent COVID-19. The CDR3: CASSAGTSDEQYF. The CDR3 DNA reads TGTGCCAGCAGCGCCGGGACTTCTGACGAGCAGTACTTC.